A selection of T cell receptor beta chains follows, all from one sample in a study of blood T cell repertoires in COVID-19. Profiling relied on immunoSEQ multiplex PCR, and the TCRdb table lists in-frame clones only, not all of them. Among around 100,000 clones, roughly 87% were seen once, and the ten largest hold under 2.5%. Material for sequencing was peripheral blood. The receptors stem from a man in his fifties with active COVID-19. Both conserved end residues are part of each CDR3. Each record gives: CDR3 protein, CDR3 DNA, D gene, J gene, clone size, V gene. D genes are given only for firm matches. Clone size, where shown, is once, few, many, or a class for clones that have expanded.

CDR3aa: CASSQWRGSNEQFF
CDR3nt: TGTGCCAGCAGCCAATGGCGAGGGTCCAATGAGCAGTTCTTC
d_gene: -
j_gene: TRBJ2-1
abundance: -
v_gene: TRBV7-3

CDR3aa: CSVESGQGYYGYTF
CDR3nt: TGCAGCGTTGAATCGGGACAGGGCTACTATGGCTACACCTTC
d_gene: TRBD1
j_gene: TRBJ1-2
abundance: -
v_gene: TRBV29-1

CDR3aa: CASSSGRDRFYNEQFF
CDR3nt: TGTGCCAGCAGCTCCGGCAGGGACAGGTTCTACAATGAGCAGTTCTTC
d_gene: TRBD1
j_gene: TRBJ2-1
abundance: once
v_gene: TRBV7-2

CDR3aa: CASSYSPGTGKETQYF
CDR3nt: TGTGCCAGCAGTTACTCGCCGGGGACAGGGAAAGAGACCCAGTACTTC
d_gene: TRBD1
j_gene: TRBJ2-5
abundance: -
v_gene: TRBV6-2/TRBV6-3

CDR3aa: CASSRDRAGEQYF
CDR3nt: TGTGCCAGCAGCCGGGACAGGGCTGGCGAGCAGTACTTC
d_gene: TRBD1
j_gene: TRBJ2-7
abundance: -
v_gene: TRBV5-6

CDR3aa: CASSYSTGKDGYTF
CDR3nt: TGTGCCAGCAGTTACTCGACAGGGAAGGATGGCTACACCTTC
d_gene: TRBD1
j_gene: TRBJ1-2
abundance: -
v_gene: TRBV6-5

CDR3aa: CASRSPRTGGEQYF
CDR3nt: TGTGCCAGCAGATCACCCCGGACAGGGGGTGAGCAGTACTTC
d_gene: TRBD1
j_gene: TRBJ2-7
abundance: -
v_gene: TRBV11-2

CDR3aa: CASSQDYGQGINIQYF
CDR3nt: TGCGCCAGCAGCCAAGATTATGGACAGGGGATCAACATTCAGTACTTC
d_gene: TRBD1
j_gene: TRBJ2-4
abundance: -
v_gene: TRBV4-3

CDR3aa: CASSPGQAYEAFF
CDR3nt: TGTGCCAGCTCACCCGGACAGGCGTATGAAGCTTTCTTT
d_gene: TRBD1
j_gene: TRBJ1-1
abundance: -
v_gene: TRBV18

CDR3aa: CASSTDRVTNEKLFF
CDR3nt: TGTGCCAGTAGTACCGACAGGGTAACTAATGAAAAACTGTTTTTT
d_gene: TRBD1
j_gene: TRBJ1-4
abundance: few
v_gene: TRBV19

CDR3aa: CATLSGLRGSDTQYF
CDR3nt: TGTGCCACCTTATCGGGTTTGCGGGGGTCAGATACGCAGTATTTT
d_gene: TRBD2
j_gene: TRBJ2-3
abundance: -
v_gene: TRBV5-3

CDR3aa: CAISAKGQGYDEQFF
CDR3nt: TGTGCCATCAGTGCCAAAGGACAGGGGTACGATGAGCAGTTCTTC
d_gene: TRBD1
j_gene: TRBJ2-1
abundance: -
v_gene: TRBV10-3

CDR3aa: CASSQAKREAFF
CDR3nt: TGTGCCAGCAGCCAAGCTAAGAGGGAAGCTTTCTTT
d_gene: -
j_gene: TRBJ1-1
abundance: once
v_gene: TRBV3-1/TRBV3-2

CDR3aa: CASRSGTQGYGYTF
CDR3nt: TGTGCCAGCAGATCCGGCACGCAGGGTTATGGCTACACCTTC
d_gene: -
j_gene: TRBJ1-2
abundance: -
v_gene: TRBV6-5

CDR3aa: CAWSVGTGSNYGYTF
CDR3nt: TGTGCCTGGAGTGTAGGGACAGGGTCCAACTATGGCTACACCTTC
d_gene: TRBD1
j_gene: TRBJ1-2
abundance: -
v_gene: TRBV30

CDR3aa: CASSWAQAEETQYF
CDR3nt: TGTGCCAGCAGCTGGGCGCAGGCCGAAGAGACCCAGTACTTC
d_gene: -
j_gene: TRBJ2-5
abundance: -
v_gene: TRBV5-6

CDR3aa: CASSDQGVGQPQHF
CDR3nt: TGTGCCAGTAGTGATCAGGGGGTAGGGCAGCCCCAGCATTTT
d_gene: TRBD1
j_gene: TRBJ1-5
abundance: -
v_gene: TRBV19

CDR3aa: CASLTAGGVYF
CDR3nt: TGTGCCAGCCTTACTGCGGGGGGCGTTTACTTC
d_gene: TRBD2
j_gene: TRBJ2-7
abundance: -
v_gene: TRBV6-6

CDR3aa: CASRGPGQGVSYGYTF
CDR3nt: TGTGCCAGCAGGGGACCGGGACAGGGTGTTAGCTATGGCTACACCTTC
d_gene: TRBD1
j_gene: TRBJ1-2
abundance: -
v_gene: TRBV28

CDR3aa: CASSRTGSTNYGYTF
CDR3nt: TGTGCCAGCAGCCGTACCGGGTCGACGAACTATGGCTACACCTTC
d_gene: -
j_gene: TRBJ1-2
abundance: -
v_gene: TRBV11-2

CDR3aa: CASSLGQELFF
CDR3nt: TGTGCCAGCAGCTTGGGACAGGAGCTGTTTTTT
d_gene: -
j_gene: TRBJ2-2
abundance: -
v_gene: TRBV5-4

CDR3aa: CASSFDRGYNEQFF
CDR3nt: TGTGCCAGCAGCTTTGACAGGGGGTACAATGAGCAGTTCTTC
d_gene: TRBD1
j_gene: TRBJ2-1
abundance: once
v_gene: TRBV7-2

CDR3aa: CASSPGQPNIFEQYF
CDR3nt: TGCGCCAGCAGCCCAGGACAGCCCAATATTTTCGAGCAGTACTTC
d_gene: -
j_gene: TRBJ2-7
abundance: few
v_gene: TRBV5-1

CDR3aa: CSAGLGSSGANVLTF
CDR3nt: TGCAGCGCCGGGCTTGGGAGCTCTGGGGCCAACGTCCTGACTTTC
d_gene: -
j_gene: TRBJ2-6
abundance: few
v_gene: TRBV29-1

CDR3aa: CASSSQTGPPAPDPYEQYF
CDR3nt: TGTGCCAGTAGTAGCCAGACAGGGCCTCCGGCGCCGGACCCGTACGAGCAGTACTTC
d_gene: TRBD1
j_gene: TRBJ2-7
abundance: -
v_gene: TRBV19

CDR3aa: CASSPRTSGGAVEQFF
CDR3nt: TGTGCCAGCAGCCCCCGGACTAGCGGGGGGGCGGTTGAGCAGTTCTTC
d_gene: TRBD2
j_gene: TRBJ2-1
abundance: -
v_gene: TRBV7-2

CDR3aa: CASSPTPGQRSYEQYF
CDR3nt: TGTGCCAGCAGCCCGACTCCGGGACAGAGAAGCTACGAGCAGTACTTC
d_gene: TRBD1
j_gene: TRBJ2-7
abundance: -
v_gene: TRBV3-1/TRBV3-2

CDR3aa: CASSQAGLLGNSPLHF
CDR3nt: TGTGCCAGCAGCCAAGCAGGGTTGTTGGGAAATTCACCCCTCCACTTT
d_gene: -
j_gene: TRBJ1-6
abundance: once
v_gene: TRBV11-2

CDR3aa: CASSQPGQATYEQYF
CDR3nt: TGCGCCAGCAGCCAACCGGGACAGGCCACCTACGAGCAGTACTTC
d_gene: TRBD1
j_gene: TRBJ2-7
abundance: -
v_gene: TRBV4-1

CDR3aa: CATSGTGPSGELFF
CDR3nt: TGTGCCACCTCCGGGACAGGGCCTAGCGGGGAGCTGTTTTTT
d_gene: TRBD1
j_gene: TRBJ2-2
abundance: -
v_gene: TRBV19

CDR3aa: CASSHLGSTGEANYGYTF
CDR3nt: TGTGCCAGCAGCCATTTAGGGTCAACAGGAGAAGCAAACTATGGCTACACCTTC
d_gene: -
j_gene: TRBJ1-2
abundance: -
v_gene: TRBV11-2

CDR3aa: CATSGGGLDTGELFF
CDR3nt: TGTGCCACCAGTGGCGGGGGCCTAGACACCGGGGAGCTGTTTTTT
d_gene: -
j_gene: TRBJ2-2
abundance: -
v_gene: TRBV24-1

CDR3aa: CASSIPGAPMNTEAFF
CDR3nt: TGTGCCAGCAGCATCCCAGGGGCCCCAATGAACACTGAAGCTTTCTTT
d_gene: -
j_gene: TRBJ1-1
abundance: few
v_gene: TRBV21-1

CDR3aa: CASSHTTGTSGSYEQYF
CDR3nt: TGTGCCAGCAGCCACACCACCGGGACTAGCGGCTCCTACGAGCAGTACTTC
d_gene: TRBD2
j_gene: TRBJ2-7
abundance: -
v_gene: TRBV3-1/TRBV3-2

CDR3aa: CAIRDPGQEIEQYF
CDR3nt: TGTGCCATCAGGGACCCGGGACAGGAAATCGAGCAGTACTTC
d_gene: TRBD1
j_gene: TRBJ2-7
abundance: many
v_gene: TRBV10-3

CDR3aa: CASSNRSHF
CDR3nt: TGTGCCAGCAGCAACAGGTCCCACTTC
d_gene: -
j_gene: TRBJ2-7
abundance: -
v_gene: TRBV7-9

CDR3aa: CASSLPGSPQHF
CDR3nt: TGTGCCAGCAGTTTACCGGGTTCTCCCCAGCATTTT
d_gene: -
j_gene: TRBJ1-5
abundance: -
v_gene: TRBV27

CDR3aa: CASSYSGYSNTEAFF
CDR3nt: TGTGCCAGCAGTTACTCCGGGTATTCGAACACTGAAGCTTTCTTT
d_gene: -
j_gene: TRBJ1-1
abundance: -
v_gene: TRBV6-5

CDR3aa: CASSQDFGARTLNYGYTF
CDR3nt: TGTGCCAGCAGCCAAGATTTTGGGGCCCGAACACTTAACTATGGCTACACCTTC
d_gene: -
j_gene: TRBJ1-2
abundance: -
v_gene: TRBV4-2